This T cell receptor (beta chain) was observed in a study of cytomegalovirus exposure and HLA in healthy donors. General study points: Published work reported that the classifier diagnosed cytomegalovirus status with high specificity and sensitivity. Reportedly, TCR beta sequences accurately predicted HLA-A and HLA-B alleles in most subjects. CMV antigen specificity was confirmed in vitro for three CMV-associated chains. In a later analysis, at a false discovery rate of 0.05, about 17,000 TCR beta sequences matched HLA alleles.

Trimming cost V 4 bases and J 0 bases; bases outside gene matches: 3. CDR1 SGHKS and CDR2 YYEKEE come from the germline V gene (reference sequence). The CDR3 totals 14 residues. Primers included in the PCR were 60 Vbeta and 13 Jbeta primers. The repertoire was sequenced with immunoSEQ multiplex PCR; TCRdb's copy has only in-frame clones and lacks some. The table has 100,000 to 150,000 clones, around 78% seen once; the top ten hold roughly 6.3%. Details on this clone: Its antigen is as yet unknown.

The sequence was obtained from a woman in her forties in good health and CMV-seronegative. The rearrangement joins TRBV5-5 to TRBJ2-7; 8 bases match TRBD2. The sample consisted of PBMCs. The CDR3 reads CASSPGRGSYEQYF. In DNA, the CDR3 is TGTGCCAGCAGCCCCGGGAGGGGCTCCTACGAGCAGTACTTC.